The 16 T cell receptor beta chains listed next were all sequenced from one sample in a study of blood T cell repertoires in COVID-19. Measured with immunoSEQ multiplex PCR; TCRdb has only the in-frame clones, and not every one. The sample has approximately 200,000 clones, approximately 80% seen once. Input material: PBMCs or T cells enriched from blood (not recorded which). Receptors originate from a woman between 40 and 50 years old with acute COVID-19.

This clone was picked up one time. This specimen includes other DNA sequences encoding the same CDR3. J is TRBJ2-3 and V is TRBV18; possibly TRBD2 for D (5 bases). The CDR3 sequence is 15 residues long. Germline CDR1 and CDR2: KGHSH and LQKENI. Trimming removed 0 bases at V and 1 base at J, with 8 bases between. The CDR3 DNA reads as TGTGCCAGCTCACCACCTAGCGTAGGCACAGATACGCAGTATTTT. Its protein is CASSPPSVGTDTQYF.

The chain couples TRBV6-5 to TRBJ1-3; D is undetermined. Germline CDR1 is MNHEY and CDR2 is SVGAGI. V lost 7 bases and J 4 bases, leaving 17 bases between the germline ends. CDR3 length equals 15 residues. The DNA of the CDR3 is TGTGCCAGCACCACATTGGACTCGGGGGGAAACACCATATATTTT. The encoded protein is CASTTLDSGGNTIYF.

The rearrangement links TRBV16 to TRBJ1-2; D is possibly TRBD1 (5 bases). This CDR3 region has 17 residues. Trimming left V 0 bases short and J 2 bases short, with 16 bases between. Germline lookup yields CDR1 KGHSY and CDR2 FQNENV. CDR3: CASSQSVKGQHNYGYTF. CDR3 nucleotides: TGTGCCAGCAGCCAATCGGTGAAGGGGCAACACAACTATGGCTACACCTTC.

The chain has TRBV2 and TRBJ1-2; no firm D call. The CDR3 runs 15 residues. Germline V gene lookup returns CDR1 SNHLY and CDR2 FYNNEI. V gave up 1 base and J gave up 6 bases, with 15 bases separating them. The CDR3 DNA sequence: TGTGCCAGCAGTGAAGGGCCCGCGGGGTTTGATGGCTACACCTTC. It codes for CASSEGPAGFDGYTF.

The chain joins TRBV5-4 to TRBJ1-6, with 11 nucleotides matching TRBD1. Trimming took 4 bases from V and 8 from J; bases not matched to a gene: 2. The CDR3 sequence is 14 residues long. The germline CDR1 and CDR2 sequences are SGHNT and YYREEE (reference sequence). The CDR3 protein is CASSKGQGDSPLHF. DNA for the CDR3: TGTGCCAGCAGCAAGGGACAGGGGGATTCACCCCTCCACTTT.

The chain is built from TRBV6-5 and TRBJ2-7; a weak D match, TRBD1 (6 bases). The ends were cut back, 7 bases at V and 3 bases at J, with 16 bases in the middle. CDR1 is MNHEY, CDR2 SVGAGI, per germline. This CDR3 spans 14 amino acids. The CDR3 sequence: CASTKGRGNYEQYF. The CDR3 coding sequence is TGTGCCAGCACCAAGGGCAGGGGCAACTACGAGCAGTACTTC.

This clone came up a few times. Germline and junction disagree at one end, which may indicate a read error. This sequence joins TRBV14 and TRBJ1-4; maybe TRBD1 (6 bases). The germline CDR1 and CDR2 sequences are SGHDN and FVKESK. There are 13 residues in the CDR3. CDR3 DNA sequence: TGTGCCAGCAGCCCTCGACAGGAGCTCCCCGGGATTTTT. The encoded protein is CASSPRQELPGIF.

The chain joins TRBV3-1 (or the pseudogene TRBV3-2) to TRBJ2-2; D unresolved. From germline, CDR1 is LGHDT and CDR2 YNNKEL (reference sequence). The V gene lost 1 base and the J gene lost 7 bases, with 7 bases spanning the gap. The CDR3 runs 13 residues. The CDR3 DNA reads as TGTGCCAGCAGCCAAGCGGAGCTCGGGGAGCTGTTTTTT. Translated, it gives CASSQAELGELFF.

This clone was seen a handful of times. V and J are TRBV29-1 and TRBJ1-2, with a weak D call TRBD1 (6 bases). The V end lost 4 bases, the J end lost 4 bases, and 16 bases lay between the germline ends. Germline values: CDR1 SQVTM, CDR2 ANQGSEA. This CDR3 is 14 amino acids long. This chain's CDR3 is CSVGQGGGSYGYTF. The CDR3 bases are TGCAGCGTTGGCCAAGGGGGGGGAAGCTATGGCTACACCTTC.

This clone is a singleton in its sample. This chain uses TRBV13 with TRBJ2-2; a possible D gene is TRBD2 (6 bases). Trimming shortened V by 5 bases and J by 8 bases, and 9 bases separated the two germline ends. In germline, CDR1 is PRHDT, CDR2 FYEKMQ (reference sequence). The CDR3 covers 12 residues. In DNA form, the CDR3 reads TGTGCCAGCAGCAACCGGGGGGGGGAGCTGTTTTTT. It yields the protein CASSNRGGELFF.

This chain links TRBV30 with TRBJ1-5; TRBD1 might be the D (5 bases). V was cut by 5 bases and J by 2 bases, with 10 bases left in between. The CDR3 length is 13 residues. Germline lookup yields CDR1 GTSNPN and CDR2 SVGIG (reference sequence). The chain's CDR3 is CAWAQGGNQPQHF. For the CDR3, the DNA is TGTGCCTGGGCCCAGGGTGGCAATCAGCCCCAGCATTTT.

The chain joins TRBV9 to TRBJ2-1, with no clear D. This CDR3 contains 13 residues. Trimming removed 4 bases at V and 7 bases at J, with 12 bases between. The germline gives CDR1 SGDLS, CDR2 YYNGEE. In nucleotides, the CDR3 is TGTGCCAGCAGCCCGAACGTACTAAATGAGCAGTTCTTC. Translating gives CASSPNVLNEQFF.

The J gene is TRBJ1-2, the V gene TRBV25-1, with TRBD1 as a possible D gene (5 bases). V was trimmed by 5 bases and J by 6 bases, leaving 19 bases between them. Germline V lookup: CDR1 MGHDK, CDR2 SYGVNS. The CDR3 extends over 15 amino acids. The CDR3 coding sequence is TGTGCCAGCAGTCCTCACCGACAGATAAGACATGGCTACACCTTC. It translates to CASSPHRQIRHGYTF.

The chain combines TRBV7-3 with TRBJ2-7, with 7 bases aligning to TRBD1. With 1 base clipped from V and 2 bases from J, the junction kept 5 bases outside the gene matches. The CDR3 length is 15 residues. Germline lookup yields CDR1 SGHTA and CDR2 FQGTGA. The CDR3 bases are TGTGCCAGCAGCTTAATCAGGGGGAAAGCCTACGAGCAGTACTTC. Protein: CASSLIRGKAYEQYF.

V usage is TRBV28 and J usage is TRBJ1-6, with 7 bases identical to TRBD1. Germline lookup yields CDR1 MDHEN and CDR2 SYDVKM. This CDR3 comprises 14 residues. V shed 6 bases and J 5 bases; nucleotides not matched to a gene: 4. Here the CDR3 reads CASSLRGDNSPLHF. DNA for the CDR3: TGTGCCAGCAGCCTCAGGGGGGATAATTCACCCCTCCACTTT.

The chain carries TRBV7-9 and TRBJ1-4; no reliable D call. The CDR3 sequence is 12 residues long. Germline V lookup: CDR1 SEHNR, CDR2 FQNEAQ (reference sequence). Trimming pared 4 bases from V and 3 bases from J, leaving 3 bases between. This CDR3 is CASSSSNEKLFF. The CDR3 DNA reads as TGTGCCAGCAGCTCTTCTAATGAAAAACTGTTTTTT. The whole variable domain, remainder taken from reference TRBV7-9 and TRBJ1-4, is DTGVSQNPRHKITKRGQNVTFRCDPISEHNRLYWYRQTLGQGPEFLTYFQNEAQLEKSRLLSDRFSAERPKGSFSTLEIQRTEQGDSAMYLCASSSSNEKLFFGSGTQLSVL.